This record looks at one T cell receptor beta chain sequence and its context. This record comes from a study of regulatory T cells in long-lasting Graves disease. Time point defined: persistent/refractory GD, antithyroid drugs over 5 years with positive TRAb. The TCR library was prepared using RNA isolated from PBMCs. Trimming took 4 bases from V and 3 from J, leaving 10 bases between them. Germline CDR1 reads MNHEY; CDR2 reads SVGAGI. The CDR3 length is 13 residues. With iRepertoire HTBI primers and Arm-PCR of CDR3 regions, TCR beta libraries were built. In TCRdb, the multiplex PCR reads were re-called with MiXCR into one record per CDR3 protein. The repertoire consists of roughly 490,000 distinct CDR3 sequences, with about 20% occurring once and the leading ten covering 10% to 15%.

The source is a female donor with Graves disease. The rearrangement joins TRBV6-5 to TRBJ2-7, with a possible D match to TRBD2 (6 bases). Sequencing used peripheral blood mononuclear cells (PBMCs), obtained when the disease was refractory, from a patient treated with antithyroid drugs. CDR3 amino acids: CASSFPGGYEQYF. CDR3 bases: TGTGCCAGCAGTTTCCCCGGGGGCTACGAGCAGTACTTC.